A selection of T cell receptor beta chains follows, all from one sample in a study of CD8 T cells in Susac syndrome. MiXCR, applied by TCRdb to the immunoSEQ multiplex PCR reads, yields one record per CDR3 protein. This table has roughly 400,000 distinct CDR3 sequences, 75% to 90% appearing once. The sequenced sample consisted of CD8+ T cells from PBMCs. The origin of the receptors is a human donor with multiple sclerosis. Both conserved end residues are part of each CDR3. A D gene is named only where the DNA matches it firmly. Clone size, where shown, is once, few, many, or a class for clones that have expanded.

>TRBJ1-1|-|13|TRBV19|-
CASSMLAGDEVFF
TGTGCCAGTAGTATGTTGGCAGGGGATGAAGTTTTCTTT
>TRBJ2-7|-|15|TRBV27|-
CASSFGTGSSYEQYF
TGTGCCAGCAGTTTCGGGACTGGGAGCTCCTACGAGCAGTACTTC
>TRBJ2-7|-|15|TRBV19|-
CASSHPDTTTDEQYF
TGTGCCAGTAGTCATCCGGACACCACGACAGACGAGCAGTACTTC
>TRBJ1-1|-|13|TRBV3-1|TRBD1
CASSQEGQGEAFF
TGTGCCAGCAGCCAAGAGGGACAGGGAGAAGCTTTCTTT
>TRBJ2-2|-|15|TRBV4-1|TRBD2
CASSPTSGSTGELFF
TGCGCCAGCAGCCCCACTAGCGGGAGCACCGGGGAGCTGTTTTTT
>TRBJ2-7|-|15|TRBV5-1|TRBD1
CASSLAGRGLDEQYF
TGCGCCAGCAGCTTGGCTGGCAGGGGGCTTGACGAGCAGTACTTC
>TRBJ2-3|-|16|TRBV27|TRBD2
CASSLLTSGSTDTQYF
TGTGCCAGCAGTTTACTGACTAGCGGAAGCACAGATACGCAGTATTTT
>TRBJ1-2|once|13|TRBV4-1|-
CASTRGGRDGYTF
TGCGCCAGCACGCGCGGGGGGCGCGATGGCTACACCTTC
>TRBJ1-1|-|13|TRBV2|-
CATSAGQFTEAFF
TGTGCCACCTCAGCCGGACAGTTCACTGAAGCTTTCTTT
>TRBJ2-7|few|15|TRBV5-4|TRBD2
CASSSAGEGVYEQYF
TGTGCCAGCAGCTCGGCGGGGGAAGGGGTCTACGAGCAGTACTTC
>TRBJ1-1|-|15|TRBV11-1|-
CASSSWGGRPTEAFF
TGTGCCAGCAGCTCCTGGGGGGGCCGACCCACTGAAGCTTTCTTT
>TRBJ2-5|-|13|TRBV27|TRBD2
CASSILAEETQYF
TGTGCCAGCAGTATACTAGCGGAAGAGACCCAGTACTTC